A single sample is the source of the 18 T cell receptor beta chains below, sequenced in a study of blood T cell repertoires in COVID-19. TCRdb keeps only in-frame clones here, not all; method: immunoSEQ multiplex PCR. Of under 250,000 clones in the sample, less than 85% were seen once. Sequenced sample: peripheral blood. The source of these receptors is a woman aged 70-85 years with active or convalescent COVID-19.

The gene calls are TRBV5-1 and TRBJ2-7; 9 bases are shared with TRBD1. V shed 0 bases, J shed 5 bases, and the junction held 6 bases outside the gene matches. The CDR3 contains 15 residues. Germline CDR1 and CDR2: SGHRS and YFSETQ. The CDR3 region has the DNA TGCGCCAGCAGCTTGGCTGGACAGGGGCGGAACGAGCAGTACTTC. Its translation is CASSLAGQGRNEQYF.

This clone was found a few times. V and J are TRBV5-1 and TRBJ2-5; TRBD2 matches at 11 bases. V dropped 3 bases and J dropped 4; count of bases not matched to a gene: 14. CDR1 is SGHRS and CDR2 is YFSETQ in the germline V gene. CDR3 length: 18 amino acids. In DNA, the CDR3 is TGCGCCAGCAGCTCTACTAGCGGGAGTATCCTAAAAGGAGAGACCCAGTACTTC. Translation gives CASSSTSGSILKGETQYF.

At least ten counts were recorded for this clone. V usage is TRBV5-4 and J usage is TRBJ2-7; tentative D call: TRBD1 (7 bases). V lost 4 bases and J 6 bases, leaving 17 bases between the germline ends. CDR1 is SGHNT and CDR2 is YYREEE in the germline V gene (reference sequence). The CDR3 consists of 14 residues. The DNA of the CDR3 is TGTGCCAGCAGCCGACAGGGCTTCGGGGGCGAGCAGTACTTC. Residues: CASSRQGFGGEQYF.

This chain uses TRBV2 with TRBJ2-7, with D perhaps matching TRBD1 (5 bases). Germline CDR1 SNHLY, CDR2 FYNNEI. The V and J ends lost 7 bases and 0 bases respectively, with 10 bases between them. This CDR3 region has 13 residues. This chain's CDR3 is CASNPTDSYEQYF. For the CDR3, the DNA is TGTGCCAGCAACCCGACAGACTCCTACGAGCAGTACTTC.

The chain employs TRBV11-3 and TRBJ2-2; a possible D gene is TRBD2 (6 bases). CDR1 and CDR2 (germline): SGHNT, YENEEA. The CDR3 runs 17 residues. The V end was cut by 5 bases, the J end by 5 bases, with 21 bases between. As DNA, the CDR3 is TGTGCCAGCAGCCCCAGCTGGGATTCTCGGGGGACCGGGGAGCTGTTTTTT. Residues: CASSPSWDSRGTGELFF.

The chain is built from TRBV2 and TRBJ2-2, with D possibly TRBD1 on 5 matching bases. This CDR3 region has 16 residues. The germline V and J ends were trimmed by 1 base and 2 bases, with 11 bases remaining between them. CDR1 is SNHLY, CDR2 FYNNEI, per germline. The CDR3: CASSEEDTTNTGELFF. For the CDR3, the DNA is TGTGCCAGCAGTGAAGAGGACACCACAAACACCGGGGAGCTGTTTTTT.

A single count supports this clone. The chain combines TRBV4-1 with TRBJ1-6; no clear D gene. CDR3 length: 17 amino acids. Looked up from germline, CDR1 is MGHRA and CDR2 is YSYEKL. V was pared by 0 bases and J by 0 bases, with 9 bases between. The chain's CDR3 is CASSQDMISSYNSPLHF. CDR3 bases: TGCGCCAGCAGCCAAGATATGATTAGCTCCTATAATTCACCCCTCCACTTT.

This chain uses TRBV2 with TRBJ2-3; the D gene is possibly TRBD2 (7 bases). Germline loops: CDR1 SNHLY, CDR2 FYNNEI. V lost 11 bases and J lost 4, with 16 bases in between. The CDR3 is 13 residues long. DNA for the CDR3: TGTGCCGGCGGGGGACAAGACCCAGATACGCAGTATTTT. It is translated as CAGGGQDPDTQYF.

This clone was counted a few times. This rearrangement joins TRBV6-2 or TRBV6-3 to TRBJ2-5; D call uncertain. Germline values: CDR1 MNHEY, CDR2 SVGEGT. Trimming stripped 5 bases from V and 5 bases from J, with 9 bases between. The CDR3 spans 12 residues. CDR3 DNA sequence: TGTGCCAGCAGTCGGGTCGGGGAGACCCAGTACTTC. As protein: CASSRVGETQYF.

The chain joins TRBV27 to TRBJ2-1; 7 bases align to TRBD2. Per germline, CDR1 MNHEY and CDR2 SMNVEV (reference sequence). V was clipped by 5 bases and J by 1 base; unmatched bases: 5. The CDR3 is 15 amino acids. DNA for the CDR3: TGTGCCAGCAGTCACCAGCGGGATTCCTACAATGAGCAGTTCTTC. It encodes CASSHQRDSYNEQFF.

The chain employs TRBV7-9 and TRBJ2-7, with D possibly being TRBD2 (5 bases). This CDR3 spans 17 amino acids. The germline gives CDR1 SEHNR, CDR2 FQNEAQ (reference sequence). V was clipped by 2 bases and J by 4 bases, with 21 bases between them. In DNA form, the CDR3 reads TGTGCCAGCAGCTTAAGGGAGCGACACCTTAATCTGTACGAGCAGTACTTC. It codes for CASSLRERHLNLYEQYF.

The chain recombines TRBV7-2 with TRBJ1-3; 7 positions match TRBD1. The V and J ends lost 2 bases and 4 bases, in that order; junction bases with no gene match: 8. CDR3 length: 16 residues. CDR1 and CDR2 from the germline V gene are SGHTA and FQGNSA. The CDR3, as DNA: TGTGCCAGCAGCTTACCCGGGACAGTGCGGGGAAACACCATATATTTT. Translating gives CASSLPGTVRGNTIYF.

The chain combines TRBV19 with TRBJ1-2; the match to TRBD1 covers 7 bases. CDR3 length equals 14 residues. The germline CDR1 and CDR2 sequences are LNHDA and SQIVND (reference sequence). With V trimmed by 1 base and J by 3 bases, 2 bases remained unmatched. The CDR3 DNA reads TGTGCCAGTAGTATAGGGGACAGATACTATGGCTACACCTTC. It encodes CASSIGDRYYGYTF.

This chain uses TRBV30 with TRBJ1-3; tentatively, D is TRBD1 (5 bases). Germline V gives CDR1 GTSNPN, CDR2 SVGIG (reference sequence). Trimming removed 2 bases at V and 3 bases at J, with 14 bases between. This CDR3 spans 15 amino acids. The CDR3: CAWSTPGTGGNTIYF. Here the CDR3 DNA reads TGTGCCTGGAGTACCCCCGGGACTGGTGGAAACACCATATATTTT. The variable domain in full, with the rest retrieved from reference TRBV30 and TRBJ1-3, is SQTIHQWPATLVQPVGSPLSLECTVEGTSNPNLYWYRQAAGRGLQLLFYSVGIGQISSEVPQNLSASRPQDRQFILSSKKLLLSDSGFYLCAWSTPGTGGNTIYFGEGSWLTVV.

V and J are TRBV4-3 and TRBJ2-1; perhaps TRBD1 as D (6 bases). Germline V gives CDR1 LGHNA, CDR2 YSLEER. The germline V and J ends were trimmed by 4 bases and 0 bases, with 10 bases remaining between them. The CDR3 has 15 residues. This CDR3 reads CASSRQASSYNEQFF. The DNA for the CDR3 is TGCGCCAGCAGCCGACAGGCGAGCTCCTACAATGAGCAGTTCTTC.

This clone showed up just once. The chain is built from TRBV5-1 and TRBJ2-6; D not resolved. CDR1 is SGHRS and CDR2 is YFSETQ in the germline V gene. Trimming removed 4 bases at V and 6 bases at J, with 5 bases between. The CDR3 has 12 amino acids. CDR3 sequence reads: CASSLPANVLTF. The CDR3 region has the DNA TGCGCCAGCAGCCTACCGGCCAACGTCCTGACTTTC.

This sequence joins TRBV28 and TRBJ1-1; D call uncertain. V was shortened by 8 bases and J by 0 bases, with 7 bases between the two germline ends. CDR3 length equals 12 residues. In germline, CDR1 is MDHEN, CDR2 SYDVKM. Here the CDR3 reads CASLDVNTEAFF. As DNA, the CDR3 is TGTGCCAGCCTAGACGTGAACACTGAAGCTTTCTTT.

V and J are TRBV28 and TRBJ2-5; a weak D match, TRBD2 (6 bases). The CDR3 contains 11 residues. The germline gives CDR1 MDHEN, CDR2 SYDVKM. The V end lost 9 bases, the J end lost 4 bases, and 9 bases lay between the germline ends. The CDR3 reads CASGTLETQYF. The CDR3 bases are TGTGCCAGTGGGACTTTAGAGACCCAGTACTTC.